This paragraph reports one TCR beta chain. Its specificity is unknown. Method: immunoSEQ multiplex PCR; TCRdb's copy keeps in-frame clones and lacks some. The sample shows roughly 2 million clones, roughly 94% of them seen only once. CDR3 length: 13 amino acids. Germline values: CDR1 MGHRA, CDR2 YSYEKL. The germline V and J ends were trimmed by 3 bases and 7 bases, with 13 bases remaining between them. This sample is part of a study of shared clonotypes between healthy human individuals. General observations from the study: Depth was large, yet rarefaction showed that sorted-subset sequencing was incomplete. Unshared clonotypes carried lower generation probabilities than those common to all four donors. Researchers found naive subsets generally carried larger estimated richness than memory subsets.

V is TRBV4-1 and J is TRBJ2-7, with D possibly TRBD2 on 5 matching bases. Sequenced input: naive CD4+ T cells sorted from blood. This sample's subset: CD45RA+ positively selected. This sequence originates from a man between 18 and 29 years old in good health. This CDR3 reads CASSQIRREEQYF. The DNA for the CDR3 is TGCGCCAGCAGCCAGATAAGAAGGGAGGAGCAGTACTTC.